This is a list of T cell receptor beta chains from one sample in a study of shared T cell receptors in the human thymus. TCRdb keeps only in-frame clones here, not all; method: immunoSEQ multiplex PCR. The sample lists roughly 410,000 clones, 95% occurring once. Material for sequencing was thymocytes. The receptors were sampled from a human donor. Both conserved end residues are part of each CDR3. Fields, in order: V gene, J gene, CDR3 protein.

TRBV7-2	TRBJ2-5	CASSLAPGQGQETQYF
TRBV18	TRBJ1-1	CASSPITQGMNTEAFF
TRBV6-5	TRBJ2-1	CASSGRANEQFF
TRBV4-3	TRBJ2-1	CASSQEGTSGVESSYNEQFF
TRBV10-3	TRBJ2-5	CAIRRLEKETQYF
TRBV12-5	TRBJ1-1	CASGLDSTGGTEAFF
TRBV30	TRBJ1-1	CAWKSGGVREAFF
TRBV7-9	TRBJ1-2	CASSLQENYGYTF
TRBV19	TRBJ2-1	CASRDSSRYNEQFF
TRBV5-1	TRBJ1-2	CASSLARGWGYTF
TRBV7-9	TRBJ2-1	CASSFEHGQGYNEQFF
TRBV7-9	TRBJ1-2	CASSPGDGLYGYTF
TRBV5-4	TRBJ1-2	CASSLGKVHYGYTF
TRBV7-2	TRBJ1-4	CASSLGRNPATNEELFF
TRBV19	TRBJ2-3	CASSAPPGGDTQYF
TRBV27	TRBJ2-5	CASSLMYRETQYF
TRBV9	TRBJ1-3	CASSVVPQDSSDSGNTIYF
TRBV6-4	TRBJ2-7	CASRETGTGPYEQYF
TRBV19	TRBJ2-1	CASSIQRYNEQFF
TRBV6-1	TRBJ1-1	CASSDFDSRTEAFF
TRBV28	TRBJ1-1	CASSLWQRDTEAFF
TRBV5-1	TRBJ2-6	CASSSLIQGAPGANVLTF
TRBV9	TRBJ2-7	CASSGTEHTYEQYF
TRBV13	TRBJ2-7	CASSLPGPGLAGGEQYF
TRBV10-2	TRBJ2-1	CASRGTSGIIF
TRBV11-2	TRBJ2-7	CASSPDWIGSGYPYEQYF
TRBV28	TRBJ1-1	CASRKGGTANTEAFF
TRBV15	TRBJ2-1	CATSLTAAYNEQFF
TRBV7-2	TRBJ2-1	CASSLFGLAGVLIYNEQFF
TRBV27	TRBJ2-7	CASRPPSSICEQYF
TRBV4-1	TRBJ2-4	CASSHSDRVAKNIQYF
TRBV10-3	TRBJ2-5	CAISESASWETQYF
TRBV19	TRBJ2-1	CASSIGTSDSYNEQFF
TRBV27	TRBJ2-2	CASSSPTSGDRSGELFF
TRBV5-5	TRBJ2-1	CASSLGGIASGSNEQFF
TRBV28	TRBJ2-4	CACRADWGGGGKNIQYF
TRBV9	TRBJ2-1	CASSVAPTSGVYNEQFF
TRBV27	TRBJ1-1	CASSLSSRGQSNTEAFF
TRBV28	TRBJ2-1	CASSPGTGVFNEQFF
TRBV6-1	TRBJ1-2	CASTHERVSYGYTF
TRBV29-1	TRBJ1-2	CSAALHVGQIYGYTF
TRBV28	TRBJ1-1	CASSSVTDPNTEAFF
TRBV10-2	TRBJ1-1	CASSESSYDRAMNTEAFF
TRBV23-1	TRBJ2-4	CASSPENIQYF
TRBV30	TRBJ2-7	CAYHGGGEQYF
TRBV5-4	TRBJ1-3	CASSLDGTVGNTIYF
TRBV18	TRBJ1-1	CASSPLRGRGTEAFF
TRBV13	TRBJ2-5	CASSAPPGRETQYF
TRBV4-1	TRBJ1-1	CASSAGGSTTTEAFF
TRBV28	TRBJ2-7	CASSLKREVDEQYF
TRBV4-3	TRBJ1-5	CASSQDLAVPSFPHHQPQHF